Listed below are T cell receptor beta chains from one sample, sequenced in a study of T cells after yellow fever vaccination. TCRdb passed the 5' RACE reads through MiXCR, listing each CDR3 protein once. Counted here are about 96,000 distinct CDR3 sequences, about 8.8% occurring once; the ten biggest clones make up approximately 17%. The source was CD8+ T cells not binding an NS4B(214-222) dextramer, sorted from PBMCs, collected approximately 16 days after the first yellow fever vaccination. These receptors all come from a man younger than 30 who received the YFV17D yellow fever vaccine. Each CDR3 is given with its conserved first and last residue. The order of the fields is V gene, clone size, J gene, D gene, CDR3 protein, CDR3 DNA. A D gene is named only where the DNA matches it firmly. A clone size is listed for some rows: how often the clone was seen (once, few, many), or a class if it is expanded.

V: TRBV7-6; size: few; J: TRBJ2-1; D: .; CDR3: CASSLGGGAFDEQFF; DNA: TGTGCCAGCAGCTTAGGAGGGGGAGCATTCGATGAGCAGTTCTTC
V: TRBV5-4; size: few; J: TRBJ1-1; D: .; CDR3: CASTDVGDTEAFF; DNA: TGTGCCAGTACAGACGTGGGGGACACTGAAGCTTTCTTT
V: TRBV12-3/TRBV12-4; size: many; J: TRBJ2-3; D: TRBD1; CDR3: CASNDRDRGADTQYF; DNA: TGTGCCAGCAACGACCGGGACAGGGGCGCAGATACGCAGTATTTT
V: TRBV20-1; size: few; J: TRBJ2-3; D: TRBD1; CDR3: CSAEQGVYGTDTQYF; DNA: TGCAGTGCGGAACAGGGGGTCTACGGCACAGATACGCAGTATTTT
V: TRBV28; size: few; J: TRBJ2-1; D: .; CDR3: CASDPLRGDEQFF; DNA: TGTGCCAGCGACCCCCTCCGGGGCGATGAGCAGTTCTTC
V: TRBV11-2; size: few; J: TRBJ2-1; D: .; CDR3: CASSLAPYNEQFF; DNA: TGTGCCAGCAGCTTAGCTCCTTACAATGAGCAGTTCTTC
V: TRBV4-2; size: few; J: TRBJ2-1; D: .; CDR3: CASSLPSKGEGTYNEQFF; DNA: TGTGCCAGCAGCCTCCCTTCCAAGGGGGAAGGAACCTACAATGAGCAGTTCTTC
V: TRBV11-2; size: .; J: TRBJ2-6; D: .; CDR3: CASSLEVIGVASGANVLTF; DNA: TGTGCCAGCAGCTTAGAGGTGATAGGGGTTGCCTCTGGGGCCAACGTCCTGACTTTC
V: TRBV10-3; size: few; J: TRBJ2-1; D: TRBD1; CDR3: CAISDIDRGSYNEQFF; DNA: TGTGCCATCAGTGATATAGACAGGGGCTCCTACAATGAGCAGTTCTTC
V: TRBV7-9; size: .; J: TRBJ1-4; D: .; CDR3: CASSLMGVSAKLFF; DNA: TGTGCCAGCAGCTTAATGGGGGTTTCGGCAAAACTGTTTTTT
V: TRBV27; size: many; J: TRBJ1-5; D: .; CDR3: CASSLSWSNQPQHF; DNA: TGTGCCAGCAGTTTATCGTGGAGCAATCAGCCCCAGCATTTT
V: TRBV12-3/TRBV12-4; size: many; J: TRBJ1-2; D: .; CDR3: CASSPLGPPLSYGYTF; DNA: TGTGCCAGCAGTCCCTTGGGACCGCCTTTGTCCTATGGCTACACCTTC
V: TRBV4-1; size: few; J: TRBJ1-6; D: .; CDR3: CASSREDNSPLHF; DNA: TGCGCCAGCAGCCGTGAGGATAATTCACCCCTCCACTTT
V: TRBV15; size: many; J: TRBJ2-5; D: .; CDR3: CATSRAYGNPETQYF; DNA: TGTGCCACCAGCAGAGCTTACGGGAATCCAGAGACCCAGTACTTC
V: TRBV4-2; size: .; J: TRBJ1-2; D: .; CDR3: CASSQEDRFDYGYTF; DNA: TGTGCCAGCAGCCAAGAAGACAGGTTTGACTATGGCTACACCTTC
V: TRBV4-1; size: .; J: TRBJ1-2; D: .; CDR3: CASSQGGVLYGYTF; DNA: TGCGCCAGCAGCCAAGGGGGGGTCCTATATGGCTACACCTTC
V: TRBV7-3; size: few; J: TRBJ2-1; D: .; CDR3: CASSPWGIDYNEQFF; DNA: TGTGCCAGCAGCCCGTGGGGGATTGACTACAATGAGCAGTTCTTC
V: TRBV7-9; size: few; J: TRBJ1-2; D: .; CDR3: CASSLAAWGYTF; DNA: TGTGCCAGCAGCTTAGCGGCTTGGGGCTACACCTTC
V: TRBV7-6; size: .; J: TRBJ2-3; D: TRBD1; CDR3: CASSFQGGTDTQYF; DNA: TGTGCCAGCAGCTTTCAGGGGGGCACAGATACGCAGTATTTT
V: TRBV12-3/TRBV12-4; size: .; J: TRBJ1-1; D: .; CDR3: CASSLYPPQGMNTEAFF; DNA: TGTGCCAGCAGTTTATATCCCCCTCAGGGAATGAACACTGAAGCTTTCTTT
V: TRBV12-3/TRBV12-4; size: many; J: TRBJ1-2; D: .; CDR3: CASRAGYGYTF; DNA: TGTGCCAGCAGGGCCGGCTATGGCTACACCTTC
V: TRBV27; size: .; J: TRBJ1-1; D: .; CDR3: CASSPLGRHTEAFF; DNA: TGTGCCAGCAGCCCCCTGGGACGGCACACTGAAGCTTTCTTT
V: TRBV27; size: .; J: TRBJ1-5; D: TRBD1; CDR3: CASGQDKFNQPQHF; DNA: TGTGCCAGCGGACAGGATAAGTTTAATCAGCCCCAGCATTTT
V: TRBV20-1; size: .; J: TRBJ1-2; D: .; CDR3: CSARETGTYNGYTF; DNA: TGCAGTGCTAGAGAGACCGGGACATATAATGGCTACACCTTC
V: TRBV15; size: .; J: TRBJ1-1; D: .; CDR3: CATSRGASGTEAFF; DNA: TGTGCCACCAGCAGGGGGGCGAGTGGCACTGAAGCTTTCTTT
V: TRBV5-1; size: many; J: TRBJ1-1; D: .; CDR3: CASSLTRNTEAFF; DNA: TGCGCCAGCAGCTTGACCAGGAACACTGAAGCTTTCTTT
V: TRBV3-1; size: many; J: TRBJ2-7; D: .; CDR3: CASSHPRLGEYEQYF; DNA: TGTGCCAGCAGCCACCCTCGGCTAGGCGAGTACGAGCAGTACTTC
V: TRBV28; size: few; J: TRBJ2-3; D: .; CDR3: CASPFGERDTQYF; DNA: TGTGCCAGCCCTTTTGGGGAGAGGGATACGCAGTATTTT
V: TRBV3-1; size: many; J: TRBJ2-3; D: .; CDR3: CASSQEYFGKLDTQYF; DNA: TGTGCCAGCAGCCAAGAGTATTTCGGGAAACTAGATACGCAGTATTTT
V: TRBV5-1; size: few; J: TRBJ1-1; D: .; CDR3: CASSLARRVNTEAFF; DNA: TGCGCCAGCAGCTTGGCCCGCCGCGTGAACACTGAAGCTTTCTTT
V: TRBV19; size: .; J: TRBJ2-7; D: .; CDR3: CATATGALSYEQYF; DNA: TGTGCCACCGCTACGGGGGCCCTTTCCTACGAGCAGTACTTC
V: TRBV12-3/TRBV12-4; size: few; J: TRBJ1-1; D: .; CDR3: CASSPVAPMNTEAFF; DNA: TGTGCCAGCAGTCCCGTGGCACCTATGAACACTGAAGCTTTCTTT
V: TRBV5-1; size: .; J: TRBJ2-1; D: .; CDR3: CASSSGTLLKSGEKQFF; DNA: TGCGCCAGCAGCTCAGGAACGCTCTTAAAGTCTGGGGAGAAGCAGTTCTTC
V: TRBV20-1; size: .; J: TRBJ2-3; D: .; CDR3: CSARQPRGRTIGDTQYF; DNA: TGCAGTGCTAGACAACCCCGGGGACGGACGATTGGAGATACGCAGTATTTT
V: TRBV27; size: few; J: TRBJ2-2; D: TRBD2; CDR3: CASSWGGGTGELFF; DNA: TGTGCCAGCAGTTGGGGCGGGGGCACCGGGGAGCTGTTTTTT
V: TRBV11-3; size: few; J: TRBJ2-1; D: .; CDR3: CASSRGGANGEQFF; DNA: TGTGCCAGCAGCAGAGGAGGGGCCAACGGGGAGCAGTTCTTC
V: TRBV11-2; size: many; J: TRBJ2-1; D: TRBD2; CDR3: CASSSGLGSNEQFF; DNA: TGTGCCAGCAGCTCGGGACTAGGGTCGAATGAGCAGTTCTTC
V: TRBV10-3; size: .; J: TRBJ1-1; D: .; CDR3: CAISESESDPEAFF; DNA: TGTGCCATCAGTGAGTCTGAATCGGACCCTGAAGCTTTCTTT
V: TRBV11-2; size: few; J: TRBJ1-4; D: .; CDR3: CASSLASGTNEKLFF; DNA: TGTGCCAGCAGCTTAGCGTCGGGAACTAATGAAAAACTGTTTTTT
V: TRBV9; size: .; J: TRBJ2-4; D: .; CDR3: CASSVADAKNIQYF; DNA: TGTGCCAGCAGCGTAGCTGATGCCAAAAACATTCAGTACTTC
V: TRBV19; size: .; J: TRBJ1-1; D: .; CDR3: CASRPLGVTEAFF; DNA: TGTGCCAGTAGACCTCTGGGTGTAACTGAAGCTTTCTTT
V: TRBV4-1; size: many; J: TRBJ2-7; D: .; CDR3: CASSWTSSSYEQYF; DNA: TGCGCCAGCAGCTGGACATCGAGCTCCTACGAGCAGTACTTC
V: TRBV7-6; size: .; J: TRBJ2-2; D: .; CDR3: CASSLEGDEGGTGELFF; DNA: TGTGCCAGCAGCTTAGAGGGGGACGAGGGAGGCACCGGGGAGCTGTTTTTT
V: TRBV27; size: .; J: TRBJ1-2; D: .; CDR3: CASSLAPRANYGYTF; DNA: TGTGCCAGCAGTTTAGCTCCCAGAGCTAACTATGGCTACACCTTC
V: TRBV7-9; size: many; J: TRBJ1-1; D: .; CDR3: CASSFRGSEEAEAFF; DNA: TGTGCCAGCAGCTTTAGGGGGTCGGAGGAGGCTGAAGCTTTCTTT
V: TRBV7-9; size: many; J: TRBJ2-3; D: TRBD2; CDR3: CASSPPTSGGPYTQYF; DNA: TGTGCCAGCAGCCCCCCGACTAGCGGGGGGCCATATACGCAGTATTTT
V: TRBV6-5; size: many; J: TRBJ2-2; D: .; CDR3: CASSSLGRGLFF; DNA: TGTGCCAGCAGCTCACTAGGTCGGGGGCTGTTTTTT
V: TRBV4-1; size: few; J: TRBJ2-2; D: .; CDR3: CASSQARGAGTGELFF; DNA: TGCGCCAGCAGCCAAGCCCGTGGGGCGGGGACCGGGGAGCTGTTTTTT
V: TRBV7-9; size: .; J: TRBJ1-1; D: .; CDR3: CASSLGRDKNTEAFF; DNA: TGTGCCAGCAGCTTAGGCCGGGACAAGAACACTGAAGCTTTCTTT
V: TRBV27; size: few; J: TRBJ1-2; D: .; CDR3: CASSTTGANYGYTF; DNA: TGTGCCAGCAGTACGACAGGAGCTAACTATGGCTACACCTTC
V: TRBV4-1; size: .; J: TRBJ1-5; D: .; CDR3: CASSQESSNQPQHF; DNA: TGCGCCAGCAGCCAAGAGTCCAGCAATCAGCCCCAGCATTTT
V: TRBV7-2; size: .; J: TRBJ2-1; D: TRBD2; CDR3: CASSWEGLVGSEQFF; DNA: TGTGCCAGCAGCTGGGAGGGACTAGTCGGCAGTGAGCAGTTCTTC
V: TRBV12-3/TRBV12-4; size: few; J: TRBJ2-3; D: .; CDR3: CASTGGVAPDTQYF; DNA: TGTGCCAGCACCGGTGGAGTTGCGCCAGATACGCAGTATTTT
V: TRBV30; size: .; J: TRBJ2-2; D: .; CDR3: CAWSVSPLTGELFF; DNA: TGTGCCTGGAGTGTATCCCCCCTCACCGGGGAGCTGTTTTTT
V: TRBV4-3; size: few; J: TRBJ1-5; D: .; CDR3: CASSQDDGSNQPQHF; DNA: TGCGCCAGCAGCCAGGATGACGGGTCCAATCAGCCCCAGCATTTT
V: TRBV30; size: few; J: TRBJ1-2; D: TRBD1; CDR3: CAWRGQGFSYGYTF; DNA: TGTGCCTGGCGTGGACAGGGCTTTTCCTATGGCTACACCTTC
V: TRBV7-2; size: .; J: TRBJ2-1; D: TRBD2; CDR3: CASSSGGARYNEQFF; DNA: TGTGCCAGCAGCTCCGGGGGGGCCCGCTACAATGAGCAGTTCTTC
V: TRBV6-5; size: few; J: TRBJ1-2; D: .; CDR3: CASSYKADGSYGYTF; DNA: TGTGCCAGCAGTTACAAGGCCGACGGGAGCTATGGCTACACCTTC
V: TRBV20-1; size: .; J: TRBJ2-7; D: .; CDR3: CSATDAPGDEQYF; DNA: TGCAGTGCTACGGATGCCCCAGGTGACGAGCAGTACTTC
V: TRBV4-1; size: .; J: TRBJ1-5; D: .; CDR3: CASSPGGGEQPQHF; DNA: TGCGCCAGCAGCCCCGGGGGGGGGGAGCAGCCCCAGCATTTT